These T cell receptor beta chains were read from a single sample in a study of T cell responses to AZD1222 COVID-19 vaccine. TCRdb keeps only in-frame clones here, not all; method: immunoSEQ multiplex PCR. The table records 120,000 to 150,000 clones, approximately 88% of them present only once. The specimen comprised peripheral blood, sampled on day 0 of AZD1222 vaccination. All receptors derive from an adult in good health. Each CDR3 is given with its conserved first and last residue. Expanded clones are given a class, and other clones once, few, many or no size at all.

>TRBV7-2|TRBJ2-2|-
CASSQGLAGRGGQLFF
>TRBV13|TRBJ1-5|-
CARTCGTGTPNQPQHF
>TRBV18|TRBJ1-3|-
CASSTQGNTIYF
>TRBV28|TRBJ1-1|once
CASSGQVDTEAFF
>TRBV9|TRBJ1-3|-
CASSVGTGKVSGNTIYF
>TRBV2|TRBJ2-7|once
CASIIAGVSYEQYF
>TRBV7-2|TRBJ1-1|once
CASGARERNTEAFF
>TRBV2|TRBJ1-1|-
CAITVGQMNTEAFF
>TRBV6-2/TRBV6-3|TRBJ1-5|once
CASSSGNSNQPQHF
>TRBV10-2|TRBJ2-3|-
CASSERREGTDTQYF
>TRBV7-9|TRBJ2-3|-
CASSLPGVDTQYF
>TRBV7-9|TRBJ1-1|-
CASSPTQVTEAFF
>TRBV4-2|TRBJ1-2|-
CASSQGGLPNYGYTF
>TRBV14|TRBJ2-7|-
CASSPRGGVGNEQYF
>TRBV11-2|TRBJ1-3|-
CASSPLTGVGGNTIYF
>TRBV3-1/TRBV3-2|TRBJ2-5|-
CASSQVNTGETQYF
>TRBV4-1|TRBJ2-1|-
CASSLGTRSYNEQFF
>TRBV7-2|TRBJ1-2|-
CASSSTGGDGGYTF
>TRBV19|TRBJ1-2|-
CASSGGQGQGYTF
>TRBV7-9|TRBJ1-2|many
CASSWWEPPGGRGGYTF
>TRBV28|TRBJ2-7|-
CASSNTPYEQYF
>TRBV28|TRBJ1-2|-
CASSLSLKGYGYTF
>TRBV5-6|TRBJ1-3|-
CASSLGGPRYSGNTIYF